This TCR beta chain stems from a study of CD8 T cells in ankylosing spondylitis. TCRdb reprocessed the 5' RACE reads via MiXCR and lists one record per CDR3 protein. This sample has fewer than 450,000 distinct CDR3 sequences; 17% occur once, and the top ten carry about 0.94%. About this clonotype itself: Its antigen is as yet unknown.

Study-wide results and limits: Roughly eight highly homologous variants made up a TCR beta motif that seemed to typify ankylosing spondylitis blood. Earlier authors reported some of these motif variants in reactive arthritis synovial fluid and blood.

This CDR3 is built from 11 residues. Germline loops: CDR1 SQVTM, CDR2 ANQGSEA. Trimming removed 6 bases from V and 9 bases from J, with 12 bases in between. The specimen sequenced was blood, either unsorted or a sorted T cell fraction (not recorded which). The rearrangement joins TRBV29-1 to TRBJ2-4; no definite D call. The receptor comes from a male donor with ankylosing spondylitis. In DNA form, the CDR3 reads TGCAGCGTCAGGACCTCATCCATTCAGTACTTC. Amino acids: CSVRTSSIQYF.